Shown below are 22 T cell receptor beta chains from a single sample sequenced in a study of cytomegalovirus exposure and HLA in healthy donors. 60 Vbeta and 13 Jbeta primers were used in PCR. The data were produced by immunoSEQ multiplex PCR, yet TCRdb's version contains in-frame clones alone and is incomplete. The sample has around 100,000 clones, 70% to 80% seen once. Sequencing was carried out using PBMCs. These receptors came from a woman aged 55 to 70 in good health and CMV-seropositive.

The chain employs TRBV30 and TRBJ1-5; no clear D gene. Germline V gives CDR1 GTSNPN, CDR2 SVGIG (reference sequence). This CDR3 has 13 residues. Deletions cut 2 bases from V and 1 base from J, with 6 bases between. Written as DNA, the CDR3 is TGTGCCTGGAGTCTACAGAGCAATCAGCCCCAGCATTTT. It is translated as CAWSLQSNQPQHF.

This clone appeared a few times. The CDR3 loop is CASSLAGTSGQETQYF. Written as DNA, the CDR3 is TGTGCCAGCAGCTTAGCTGGGACTAGCGGCCAAGAGACCCAGTACTTC. V gene TRBV7-6 combines with J gene TRBJ2-5; TRBD2 aligns across 11 bases. This CDR3 has 16 amino acids. Trimming removed 0 bases from V and 1 base from J; junction bases left unmatched: 1. Germline V gene sequence: CDR1 SGHVS, CDR2 FNYEAQ.

This clone was found once. The chain employs TRBV9 and TRBJ1-1; 7 bases line up with TRBD1. Germline assignment: CDR1 SGDLS and CDR2 YYNGEE. This CDR3 has 15 amino acids. The trim removed 4 bases at V and 1 base at J, leaving 7 bases unmatched. The CDR3 loop is CASSPTWTGNTEAFF. The CDR3 nucleotides read TGTGCCAGCAGCCCGACGTGGACAGGGAACACTGAAGCTTTCTTT.

V gene TRBV6-1 combines with J gene TRBJ2-3; D is unresolved. The CDR3 spans 15 residues. V was clipped by 1 base and J by 1 base, with 9 bases between them. Germline V lookup: CDR1 MNHNS, CDR2 SASEGT. CDR3 sequence: CASSEDSYGTDTQYF. The CDR3 nucleotides read TGTGCCAGCAGTGAAGACAGTTACGGCACAGATACGCAGTATTTT.

The chain links TRBV11-2 to TRBJ2-3; 10 bases align to TRBD1. Germline CDR1 SGHAT, CDR2 FQNNGV. The CDR3 covers 15 residues. The junction had 7 bases not matched to a gene; V was cut back by 6 bases and J by 4 bases. CDR3 nucleotides: TGTGCCAGCAGACCTCCCGGGACAGGGGCAGATACGCAGTATTTT. It encodes CASRPPGTGADTQYF.

This chain uses TRBV10-3 with TRBJ2-2, with 15 bases identical to TRBD2. The CDR3 is 17 residues long. V dropped 4 bases and J dropped 6; count of bases not matched to a gene: 6. Germline loops: CDR1 ENHRY, CDR2 SYGVKD. Here the CDR3 reads CAISAGLAGGSAGELFF. The CDR3 DNA reads as TGTGCCATCAGTGCTGGACTAGCGGGAGGGTCCGCCGGGGAGCTGTTTTTT.

The chain joins TRBV7-9 to TRBJ2-5; the match to TRBD1 covers 7 bases. V lost 5 bases, J lost 2 bases, and 11 bases stayed unmatched. CDR1 is SEHNR, CDR2 FQNEAQ, per germline (reference sequence). The CDR3 totals 16 residues. CDR3 loop: CASSPTGTELQETQYF. The CDR3 DNA follows: TGTGCCAGCAGCCCCACCGGGACAGAGCTTCAAGAGACCCAGTACTTC.

The chain couples TRBV6-5 to TRBJ1-1, with TRBD1 matching 10 bases. Per the germline V gene, CDR1 is MNHEY and CDR2 is SVGAGI. V was clipped by 4 bases and J by 4 bases; unmatched bases: 6. This CDR3 has 15 residues. The CDR3 region is CASSSPDRGTTEAFF. The CDR3 DNA reads TGTGCCAGCAGTTCCCCGGACAGGGGGACCACTGAAGCTTTCTTT.

J is TRBJ2-6 and V is TRBV6-5; no clear D gene. Germline V gives CDR1 MNHEY, CDR2 SVGAGI. Trimming pared 5 bases from V and 1 base from J, leaving 9 bases between. The CDR3 is made up of 15 amino acids. The CDR3 is CASSLDGSGANVLTF. In DNA form, the CDR3 reads TGTGCCAGCAGTCTCGACGGGTCTGGGGCCAACGTCCTGACTTTC.

The chain employs TRBV10-2 and TRBJ2-7; tentatively, D is TRBD1 (6 bases). CDR3 length equals 12 residues. The germline V gene encodes CDR1 WSHSY and CDR2 SAAADI. The germline V and J ends were trimmed by 3 bases and 4 bases, with 7 bases remaining between them. The DNA for the CDR3 is TGCGCCAGCAGTGAAGGGGGTTACGAGCAGTACTTC. Amino acid sequence: CASSEGGYEQYF.

The chain links TRBV9 to TRBJ2-7, with 7 bases aligning to TRBD2. Trimming took 4 bases from V and 2 from J; bases not matched to a gene: 12. The CDR3 spans 16 residues. Germline loops: CDR1 SGDLS, CDR2 YYNGEE. Here the CDR3 reads CASSPTASGLTYEQYF. The CDR3, as DNA: TGTGCCAGCAGCCCCACGGCTAGCGGTCTTACCTACGAGCAGTACTTC. The full variable domain, in which reference TRBV9 and TRBJ2-7 provide the parts outside the CDR3, is DSGVTQTPKHLITATGQRVTLRCSPRSGDLSVYWYQQSLDQGLQFLIQYYNGEERAKGNILERFSAQQFPDLHSELNLSSLELGDSALYFCASSPTASGLTYEQYFGPGTRLTVT.

The chain carries TRBV4-2 and TRBJ1-2; 9 bases map to TRBD1. Trimming cost V 1 base and J 4 bases; bases outside gene matches: 1. Germline CDR1 and CDR2: LGHNA and YNFKEQ. The CDR3 runs to 14 residues. CDR3 residues: CASSQGTGAYGYTF. In DNA form, the CDR3 reads TGTGCCAGCAGCCAAGGGACAGGGGCCTATGGCTACACCTTC.

A word on this clone: One end of the junction varies from germline; a read error may be responsible. The chain joins TRBV7-7 to TRBJ1-1; D call uncertain. The CDR3 is 15 residues long. The germline CDR1 and CDR2 sequences are SSHAT and FNYEAQ (reference sequence). In nucleotides, the CDR3 is TGTGCTAGCAGCCCCTACAGATCCTTGAACACTGAAGCTTTCTTT. Its translation: CASSPYRSLNTEAFF. Full variable domain (missing parts from reference TRBV7-7 and TRBJ1-1): GAGVSQSPRYKVTKRGQDVTLRCDPISSHATLYWYQQALGQGPEFLTYFNYEAQPDKSGLPSDRFSAERPEGSISTLTIQRTEQRDSAMYRCASSPYRSLNTEAFFGQGTRLTVV.

J is TRBJ1-2 and V is TRBV7-3; the match to TRBD1 covers 9 bases. V lost 5 bases, J lost 7 bases, and 14 bases stayed unmatched. Germline loops: CDR1 SGHTA, CDR2 FQGTGA. The CDR3 has 16 residues. CDR3 residues: CASSQSPAGTGTGYTF. The CDR3 nucleotides read TGTGCCAGCAGCCAAAGCCCAGCCGGGACAGGGACTGGCTACACCTTC.

J is TRBJ2-1 and V is TRBV7-3; TRBD1 agrees at 9 bases. Germline-derived CDR1 and CDR2 are SGHTA and FQGTGA. The CDR3 extends over 16 amino acids. The V gene end was trimmed by 5 bases and the J gene end by 4 bases; junction bases not matched to a gene: 9. The CDR3 sequence: CASSKYRDRDYNEQFF. In DNA form, the CDR3 reads TGTGCCAGCAGCAAATACCGGGACAGGGATTACAATGAGCAGTTCTTC.

The chain is built from TRBV7-9 and TRBJ2-5; no reliable D call. The CDR3 runs 13 residues. Trimming removed 3 bases from V and 4 bases from J, with 9 bases in between. Germline V lookup: CDR1 SEHNR, CDR2 FQNEAQ (reference sequence). In nucleotides, the CDR3 is TGTGCCAGCAGCTTTTTTGGAGCAGAGACCCAGTACTTC. Its protein product is CASSFFGAETQYF.

V and J are TRBV15 and TRBJ1-2; 9 positions agree with TRBD1. Germline V gene lookup returns CDR1 LNHNV and CDR2 YYDKDF (reference sequence). The trim removed 9 bases at V and 1 base at J, leaving 6 bases unmatched. The CDR3 contains 14 residues. This chain's CDR3 is CATSETGGNYGYTF. CDR3 nucleotides: TGTGCCACATCCGAGACAGGGGGTAACTATGGCTACACCTTC.

This chain links TRBV29-1 with TRBJ1-2; no clear D gene. Trimming left V 4 bases short and J 2 bases short, with 11 bases between. Germline V CDR1 and CDR2: SQVTM, ANQGSEA. This CDR3 spans 13 amino acids. CDR3 amino acids: CSVGGRRNYGYTF. DNA for the CDR3: TGCAGCGTTGGCGGGCGCCGGAACTATGGCTACACCTTC.

This chain links TRBV2 with TRBJ2-7, with unresolved D. Germline CDR1 and CDR2: SNHLY and FYNNEI. The V end lost 4 bases, the J end lost 2 bases, and 12 bases lay between the germline ends. The CDR3 runs 14 residues. Written as DNA, the CDR3 is TGTGCCAGCAGTGTCGAGAGAGGCACCTACGAGCAGTACTTC. Protein sequence: CASSVERGTYEQYF.

The J gene is TRBJ2-1, the V gene TRBV11-2; TRBD2 aligns across 7 bases. This CDR3 comprises 17 residues. V lost 5 bases to trimming and J lost 5 bases; unmatched junction nucleotides: 15. The germline V gene encodes CDR1 SGHAT and CDR2 FQNNGV. CDR3 region: CASSPPGLVGRDNEQFF. The CDR3 nucleotides are TGTGCCAGCAGCCCGCCCGGACTAGTCGGGCGTGACAATGAGCAGTTCTTC.

The V and J genes are TRBV6-6 and TRBJ2-7; tentatively, D is TRBD1 (6 bases). The CDR3 is 13 amino acids. The V gene's germline CDR1 is MNHNY and CDR2 SVGAGI (reference sequence). The V and J ends lost 5 bases and 0 bases respectively, with 8 bases between them. The CDR3 region has the DNA TGTGCCAGCAGTCCGGACAGCTCCTACGAGCAGTACTTC. Encoded protein: CASSPDSSYEQYF.

The rearrangement uses TRBV7-9 and TRBJ2-1; a weak D match, TRBD2 (5 bases). Trimming took 1 base from V and 8 from J, leaving 15 bases between them. The CDR3 has 15 residues. From germline, CDR1 is SEHNR and CDR2 FQNEAQ (reference sequence). CDR3 region: CASSLGIARRHEQFF. The CDR3, as DNA: TGTGCCAGCAGCTTAGGAATAGCGCGAAGGCATGAGCAGTTCTTC.